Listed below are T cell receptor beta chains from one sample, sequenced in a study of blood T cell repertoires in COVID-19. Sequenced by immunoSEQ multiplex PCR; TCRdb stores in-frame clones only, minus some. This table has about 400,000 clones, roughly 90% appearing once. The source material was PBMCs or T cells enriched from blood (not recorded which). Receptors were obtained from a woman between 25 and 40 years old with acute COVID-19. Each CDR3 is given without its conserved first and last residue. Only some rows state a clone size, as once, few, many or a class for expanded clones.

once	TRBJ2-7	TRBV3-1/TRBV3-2	ASSHVSRGRYEQY
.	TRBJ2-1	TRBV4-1	ASNGLAGGPGEQF
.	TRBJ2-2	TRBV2	ASAASGGRGGGELF
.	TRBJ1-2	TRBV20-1	SASALGAGANYGYT
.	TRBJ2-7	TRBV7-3	ASSEAPGYEQY
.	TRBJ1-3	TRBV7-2	ASSPMNGARTIY
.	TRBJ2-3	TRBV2	ASSVDRVRDTQY
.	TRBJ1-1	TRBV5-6	ASSLAGRGTEAF
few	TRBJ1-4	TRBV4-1	ASSHGGEWFENEKLF
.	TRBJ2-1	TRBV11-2	ASSFRLADFDEQF
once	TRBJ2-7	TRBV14	ASSQDQIVGQVYEQY
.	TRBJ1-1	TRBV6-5	ASRRTLNTEAF
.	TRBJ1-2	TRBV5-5	ASSSQGGGYGYT
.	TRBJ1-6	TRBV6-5	ASGQGNSPLH
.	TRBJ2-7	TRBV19	ASSQGQGAGEQY
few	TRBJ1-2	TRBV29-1	SVDRFDLNNYGYT
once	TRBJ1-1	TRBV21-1	ASSKGGTDRTEAF
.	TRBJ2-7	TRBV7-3	ASSRDRDHEQY
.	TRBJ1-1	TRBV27	ASLTFRGATGGNTEAF
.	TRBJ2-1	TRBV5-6	ASSLEMRDYNEQF
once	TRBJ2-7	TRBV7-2	ASSLNLDRYEQY
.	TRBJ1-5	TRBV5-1	ASSPGTGGDQPQH
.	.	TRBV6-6	ASSYFRDRGPELF
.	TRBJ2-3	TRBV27	ASSLSGGLSTDTQY
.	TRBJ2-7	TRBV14	ASSQDLLADRD
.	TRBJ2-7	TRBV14	ASSPFQTGGVEQY
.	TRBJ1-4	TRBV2	ASSFPGQGGEKLF
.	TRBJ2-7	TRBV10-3	AIREAASYEQY
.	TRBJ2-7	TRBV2	ASRESSGSSYEQY
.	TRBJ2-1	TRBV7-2	ASSTRIAGRGNEQF
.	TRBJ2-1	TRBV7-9	ASSLEGSAQGRNEQF
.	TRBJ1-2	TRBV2	ASSGTGGVNGYT
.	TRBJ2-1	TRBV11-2	ASSHGTGNNEQF
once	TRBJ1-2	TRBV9	ASSVGANYGYT
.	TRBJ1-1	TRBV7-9	ASSPPARGHDTEAF
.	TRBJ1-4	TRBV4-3	ASSQVRQGREKLF
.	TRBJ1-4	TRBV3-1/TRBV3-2	ASSQSSIGPWTGGMEKLF